This T cell receptor (beta chain) came from a study of blood T cell repertoires in COVID-19. The overall study: T cells, B-cell-depleted T cells, or PBMCs provided the cDNA or gDNA that served as material.

The germline V gene has CDR1 SQVTM and CDR2 ANQGSEA. The CDR3 runs to 13 residues. The data were produced by immunoSEQ multiplex PCR, yet TCRdb's version contains in-frame clones alone and is incomplete. This table has some 340,000 clones, 75% to 90% appearing once. In regard to this clone: At one of its ends the junction is not consistent with the germline gene, which may arise from a read error.

Individuals drawn from 20 to 30 US areas were about 18 to 89 years old. The study assigned cohorts using participant-reported clinical history. Cohort 3 donors counted as recovered after two negative PCRs, clearance, or resolved symptoms. The specimen sequenced was PBMCs or T cells enriched from blood (not recorded which). The V and J genes are TRBV29-1 and TRBJ1-2; 7 bases match TRBD1. This clonotype was obtained from a woman aged 45-65 years who had recovered from COVID-19. CDR3 nucleotide sequence: TGCAGCGTGGAAGGCAGGGGGGCTTATGGCTACACCTTC. This encodes CSVEGRGAYGYTF.